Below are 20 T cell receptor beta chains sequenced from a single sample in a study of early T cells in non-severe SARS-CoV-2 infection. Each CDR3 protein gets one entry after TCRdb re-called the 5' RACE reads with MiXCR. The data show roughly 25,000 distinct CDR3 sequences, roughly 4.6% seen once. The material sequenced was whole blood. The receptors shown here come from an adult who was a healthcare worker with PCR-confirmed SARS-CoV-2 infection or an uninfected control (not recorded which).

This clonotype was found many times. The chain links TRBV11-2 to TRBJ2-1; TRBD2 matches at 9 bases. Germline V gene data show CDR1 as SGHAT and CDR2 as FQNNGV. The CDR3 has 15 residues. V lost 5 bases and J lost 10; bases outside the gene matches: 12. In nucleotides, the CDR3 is TGTGCCAGCAGCCAGAGGGGGCTAGCGGGAACAGAGCAGTTCTTC. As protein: CASSQRGLAGTEQFF.

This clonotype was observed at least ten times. CDR3 sequence reads: CASSTRGVWPTGELFF. The CDR3 bases are TGTGCCAGCAGCACCCGGGGGGTGTGGCCCACCGGGGAGCTGTTTTTT. The chain couples TRBV3-1 to TRBJ2-2; the match to TRBD2 covers 7 bases. The CDR3 consists of 16 residues. The junction had 10 bases not matched to a gene; V was cut back by 5 bases and J by 4 bases. CDR1 and CDR2 from the germline V gene are LGHDT and YNNKEL (reference sequence).

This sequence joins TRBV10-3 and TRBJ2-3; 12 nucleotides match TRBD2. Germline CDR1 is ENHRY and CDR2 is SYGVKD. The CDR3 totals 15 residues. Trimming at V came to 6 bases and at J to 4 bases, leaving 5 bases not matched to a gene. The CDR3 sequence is CAISRTSGDPDTQYF. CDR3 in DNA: TGTGCCATCAGCCGGACTAGCGGGGACCCAGATACGCAGTATTTT.

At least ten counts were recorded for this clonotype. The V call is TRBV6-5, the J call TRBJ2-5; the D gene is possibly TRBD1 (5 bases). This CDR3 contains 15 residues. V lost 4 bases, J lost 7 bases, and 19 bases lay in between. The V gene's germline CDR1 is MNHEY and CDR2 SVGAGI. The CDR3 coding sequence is TGTGCCAGCAGTTCCCCCAGGGCAGGGCTTTCGACCCAGTACTTC. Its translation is CASSSPRAGLSTQYF.

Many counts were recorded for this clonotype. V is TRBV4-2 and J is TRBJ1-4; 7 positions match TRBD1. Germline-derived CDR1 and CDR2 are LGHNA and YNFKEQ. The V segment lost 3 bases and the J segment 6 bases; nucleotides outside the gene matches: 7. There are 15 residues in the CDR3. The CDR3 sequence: CASSHTGTDDEKLFF. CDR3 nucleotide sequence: TGTGCCAGCAGCCATACCGGGACAGACGATGAAAAACTGTTTTTT.

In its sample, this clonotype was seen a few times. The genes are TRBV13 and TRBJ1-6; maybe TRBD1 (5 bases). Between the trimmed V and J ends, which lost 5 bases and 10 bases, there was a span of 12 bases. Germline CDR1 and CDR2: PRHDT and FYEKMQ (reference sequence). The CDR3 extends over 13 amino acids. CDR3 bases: TGTGCCAGCAGCCCTCAGGGAAGGTCACCCCTCCACTTT. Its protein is CASSPQGRSPLHF.

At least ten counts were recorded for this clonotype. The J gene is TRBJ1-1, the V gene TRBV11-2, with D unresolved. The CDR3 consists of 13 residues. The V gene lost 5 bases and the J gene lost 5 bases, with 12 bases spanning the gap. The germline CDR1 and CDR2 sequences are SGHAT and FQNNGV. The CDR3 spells CASSHPVGTEAFF. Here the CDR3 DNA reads TGTGCCAGCAGCCATCCCGTTGGGACTGAAGCTTTCTTT.

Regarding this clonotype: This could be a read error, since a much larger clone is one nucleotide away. The CDR3 reads CASSYDRGNEKLFF. DNA of the CDR3: TGTGCCAGCAGTTACGACAGGGGGAACGAAAAACTGTTTTTT. This chain joins TRBV6-5 and TRBJ1-4; 9 positions agree with TRBD1. Germline CDR1 and CDR2: MNHEY and SVGAGI. The V segment lost 2 bases and the J segment 8 bases; nucleotides outside the gene matches: 3. CDR3 length: 14 amino acids.

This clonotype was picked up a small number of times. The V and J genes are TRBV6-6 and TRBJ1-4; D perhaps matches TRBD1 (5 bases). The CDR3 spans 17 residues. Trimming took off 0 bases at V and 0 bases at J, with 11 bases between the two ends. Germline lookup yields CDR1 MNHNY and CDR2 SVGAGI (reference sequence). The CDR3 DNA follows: TGTGCCAGCAGTTACTCGGTGGGGCCTTCAACTAATGAAAAACTGTTTTTT. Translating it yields CASSYSVGPSTNEKLFF.

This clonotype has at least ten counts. The CDR3 DNA follows: TGCAGTGCTAGAGATAAGGGGGAGACCCAGTACTTC. This translates into CSARDKGETQYF. The chain uses TRBV20-1 and TRBJ2-5, with D possibly matching TRBD1 (5 bases). In germline, CDR1 is DFQATT, CDR2 SNEGSKA (reference sequence). This CDR3 is 12 amino acids long. V shed 0 bases and J shed 5 bases, with 7 bases lying between them.

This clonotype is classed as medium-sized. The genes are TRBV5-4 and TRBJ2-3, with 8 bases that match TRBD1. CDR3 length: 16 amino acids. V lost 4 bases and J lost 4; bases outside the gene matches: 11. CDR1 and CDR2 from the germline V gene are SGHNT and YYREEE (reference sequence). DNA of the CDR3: TGTGCCAGCAGCGGTGACAGGGGTCTTGGCGCAGATACGCAGTATTTT. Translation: CASSGDRGLGADTQYF. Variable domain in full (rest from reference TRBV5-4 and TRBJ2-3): ETGVTQSPTHLIKTRGQQVTLRCSSQSGHNTVSWYQQALGQGPQFIFQYYREEENGRGNFPPRFSGLQFPNYSSELNVNALELDDSALYLCASSGDRGLGADTQYFGPGTRLTVL.

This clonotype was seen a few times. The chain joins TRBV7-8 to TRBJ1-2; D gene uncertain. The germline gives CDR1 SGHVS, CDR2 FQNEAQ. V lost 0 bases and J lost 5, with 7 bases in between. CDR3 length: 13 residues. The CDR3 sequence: CASSLAGRYGYTF. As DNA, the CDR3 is TGTGCCAGCAGCTTAGCAGGTCGATATGGCTACACCTTC.

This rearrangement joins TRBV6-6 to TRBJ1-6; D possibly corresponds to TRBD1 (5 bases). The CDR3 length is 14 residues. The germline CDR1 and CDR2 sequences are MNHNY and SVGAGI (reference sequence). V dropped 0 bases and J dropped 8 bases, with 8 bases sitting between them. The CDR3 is CASSYSARDSPLHF. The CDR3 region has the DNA TGTGCCAGCAGTTACTCGGCCAGGGATTCACCCCTCCACTTT.

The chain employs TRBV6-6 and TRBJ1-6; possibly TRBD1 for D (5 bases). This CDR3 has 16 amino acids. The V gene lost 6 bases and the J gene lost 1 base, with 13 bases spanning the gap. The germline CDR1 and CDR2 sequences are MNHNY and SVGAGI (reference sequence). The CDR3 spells CASRSVGGSYNSPLHF. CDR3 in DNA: TGTGCCAGCAGATCTGTGGGGGGGTCCTATAATTCACCCCTCCACTTT.

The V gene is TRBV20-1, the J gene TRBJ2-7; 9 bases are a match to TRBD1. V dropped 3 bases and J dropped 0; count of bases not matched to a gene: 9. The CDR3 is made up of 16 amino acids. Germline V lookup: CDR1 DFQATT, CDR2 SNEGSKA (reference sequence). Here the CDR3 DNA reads TGCAGTGCTAGTGGACCCGGGACAGGGAGCTCCTACGAGCAGTACTTC. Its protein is CSASGPGTGSSYEQYF.

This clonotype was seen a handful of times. This chain's CDR3 is CASSLEGYVQPQHF. The CDR3 bases are TGTGCCAGCAGCTTGGAAGGGTATGTTCAGCCCCAGCATTTT. This rearrangement joins TRBV5-5 to TRBJ1-5, with unresolved D. The germline gives CDR1 SGHKS, CDR2 YYEKEE (reference sequence). Deletions cut 0 bases from V and 6 bases from J, with 10 bases between. This CDR3 is 14 amino acids long.

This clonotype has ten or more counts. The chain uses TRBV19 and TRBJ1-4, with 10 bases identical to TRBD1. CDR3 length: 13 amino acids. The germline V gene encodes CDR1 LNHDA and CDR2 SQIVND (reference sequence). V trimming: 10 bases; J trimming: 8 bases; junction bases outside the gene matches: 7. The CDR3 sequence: CATLATGGEKLFF. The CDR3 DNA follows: TGTGCCACCCTGGCGACAGGGGGCGAAAAACTGTTTTTT. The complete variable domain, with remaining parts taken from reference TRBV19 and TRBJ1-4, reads DGGITQSPKYLFRKEGQNVTLSCEQNLNHDAMYWYRQDPGQGLRLIYYSQIVNDFQKGDIAEGYSVSREKKESFPLTVTSAQKNPTAFYLCATLATGGEKLFFGSGTQLSVL.

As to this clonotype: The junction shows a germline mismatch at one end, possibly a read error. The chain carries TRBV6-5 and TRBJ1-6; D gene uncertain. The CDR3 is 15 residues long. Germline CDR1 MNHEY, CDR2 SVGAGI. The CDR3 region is CASSYKRSYNSSLHF. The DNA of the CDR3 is TGTGCCAGCAGTTACAAGCGCTCCTATAATTCATCCCTCCACTTT.

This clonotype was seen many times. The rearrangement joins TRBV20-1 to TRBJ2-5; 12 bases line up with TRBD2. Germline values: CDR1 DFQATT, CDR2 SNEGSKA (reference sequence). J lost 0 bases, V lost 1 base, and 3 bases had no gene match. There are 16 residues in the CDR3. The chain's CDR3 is CSARAASGGDQETQYF. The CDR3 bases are TGCAGTGCTAGAGCGGCTAGCGGGGGGGACCAAGAGACCCAGTACTTC.

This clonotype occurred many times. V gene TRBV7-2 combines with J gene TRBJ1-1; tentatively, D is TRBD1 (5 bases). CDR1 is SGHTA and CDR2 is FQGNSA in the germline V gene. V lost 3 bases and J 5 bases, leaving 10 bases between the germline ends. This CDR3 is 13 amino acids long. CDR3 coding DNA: TGTGCCAGCAGCTTTCAGGGTTTAACTGAAGCTTTCTTT. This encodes CASSFQGLTEAFF.